This is a list of T cell receptor beta chains from one sample in a study of blood T cell repertoires in COVID-19. Measured with immunoSEQ multiplex PCR; TCRdb has only the in-frame clones, and not every one. The sample includes roughly 300,000 clones, roughly 85% of them seen just once. The material sequenced was PBMCs or T cells enriched from blood (not recorded which). These receptors originate from a woman between 50 and 59 years old who had recovered from COVID-19. The CDR3 runs from the conserved cysteine through the conserved F or W. D genes are given only for firm matches. Some rows have no size entry. The others give once, few or many, or a class for an expanded clone.

>NA|TRBV19|NA|TRBJ1-1
CASSPPEVGMNTEAFF
TGTGCCAGTAGTCCTCCGGAGGTGGGGATGAACACTGAAGCTTTCTTT
>once|TRBV7-2|NA|TRBJ2-5
CASSLGGRETQYF
TGTGCCAGCAGCTTAGGGGGCCGGGAGACCCAGTACTTC
>NA|TRBV6-2/TRBV6-3|NA|TRBJ1-4
CASSYSRRTANEKLFF
TGTGCCAGCAGTTACTCTAGGAGGACAGCTAATGAAAAACTGTTTTTT
>NA|TRBV5-1|NA|TRBJ1-1
CASSLVRGTEAFF
TGCGCCAGCAGCTTGGTTAGGGGCACTGAAGCTTTCTTT
>NA|TRBV24-1|NA|TRBJ2-7
CATSQGSYEQYF
TGTGCCACCAGCCAGGGCTCCTACGAGCAGTACTTC
>NA|TRBV20-1|NA|TRBJ2-5
CSASAPRGAQETQYF
TGCAGTGCTAGTGCCCCTCGCGGGGCTCAAGAGACCCAGTACTTC
>NA|TRBV24-1|NA|TRBJ1-1
CATSDLTGTGENTEAFF
TGTGCCACCAGTGATTTGACCGGGACGGGGGAGAACACTGAAGCTTTCTTT
>NA|TRBV4-1|TRBD1|TRBJ1-1
CASSQPQEGATEAFF
TGCGCCAGCAGCCAACCTCAGGAGGGGGCGACTGAAGCTTTCTTT
>NA|TRBV10-2|NA|TRBJ1-4
CASRGGSLNEKLFF
TGCGCCAGCAGGGGAGGGTCCTTAAATGAAAAACTGTTTTTT
>NA|TRBV10-1|TRBD2|TRBJ2-1
CASSEEGLANNEQFF
TGCGCCAGCAGTGAGGAAGGACTAGCGAACAATGAGCAGTTCTTC
>NA|TRBV5-4|TRBD1|TRBJ1-5
CASSLQGVNQPQHF
TGTGCCAGCAGCCTACAGGGGGTTAATCAGCCCCAGCATTTT
>NA|TRBV28|TRBD2|TRBJ2-7
CASKQNAGGPSYEQYF
TGTGCCAGCAAACAAAACGCGGGAGGGCCCTCCTACGAGCAGTACTTC
>NA|TRBV4-1|TRBD1|TRBJ1-1
CASSRDREGEAFF
TGCGCCAGCAGCCGAGACAGGGAAGGTGAAGCTTTCTTT
>few|TRBV2|NA|TRBJ1-6
CASRDRAGKNSPLHF
TGTGCCAGCAGGGACCGAGCGGGTAAAAATTCACCCCTCCACTTT
>NA|TRBV5-3|NA|TRBJ1-4
CARSLYGGARGNEKLFF
TGTGCCAGAAGCTTGTACGGTGGGGCACGCGGTAATGAAAAACTGTTTTTT
>NA|TRBV5-8|NA|TRBJ1-2
CASRLMMVHGYTF
TGTGCCAGCAGACTTATGATGGTTCATGGCTACACCTTC
>few|TRBV10-2|TRBD2|TRBJ2-7
CASSETSGSYEQYF
TGCGCCAGCAGTGAGACTAGCGGTTCCTACGAGCAGTACTTC
>few|TRBV10-1|NA|TRBJ2-3
CASSEFLAPYTQYF
TGCGCCAGCAGTGAGTTCCTAGCCCCGTATACGCAGTATTTT